Listed here is a single T cell receptor beta chain. Its antigen is not identified. Assay used: immunoSEQ multiplex PCR; TCRdb lists only in-frame clones, some missing. The table lists approximately 100,000 clones, 80% to 95% of them singletons. The entry originates in a study of T cell responses to AZD1222 COVID-19 vaccine. Whole-study context: Pooling covered second doses at about 4 or about 12 weeks.

General observations from the study: Reports indicate that nearly half of spike-specific TCRs are directed at unmutated variant regions. Receipt of two AZD1222 doses was followed by a rise in Spike-specific TCR breadth and depth.

The germline gives CDR1 SNHLY, CDR2 FYNNEI. The CDR3 runs 14 residues. Trimming stripped 3 bases from V and 10 bases from J, with 16 bases between. The sample was peripheral blood, taken on day 0 of AZD1222 vaccination. The source is an adult in good health. The V gene is TRBV2, the J gene TRBJ1-5; D remains unclear. The CDR3 DNA follows: TGTGCCAGCAGTGAGTTGAGCGTAGGGCGACCCCAGCATTTT. Encoded protein: CASSELSVGRPQHF.